A selection of T cell receptor beta chains follows, all from one sample in a study of CXCR3-negative and CXCR3-positive naive CD8 T cells. TCRdb re-called the 5' RACE reads and gives one entry per CDR3 protein, without DNA. The sample table includes tens of thousands of distinct CDR3 sequences. Material: naive CXCR3- CD8+ T cells from blood. The receptor source for this set is a human donor in good health. Some clones in this sample may be carry-over from other donors' samples. The CDR3 runs from the conserved cysteine through the conserved F or W. The order of the fields is J gene, V gene, CDR3 protein.

TRBJ2-3	TRBV28	CASNPGGPGDTQYF
TRBJ1-1	TRBV7-9	CASSPPDRVDTEAFF
TRBJ2-1	TRBV18	CASSEQGSYNEQFF
TRBJ2-3	TRBV29-1	CSVEIRPSGRAEDPTDTQYF
TRBJ2-1	TRBV4-3	CASSERGAYNEQFF
TRBJ2-1	TRBV7-6	CASSPTGTSGGPPYNEQFF
TRBJ2-1	TRBV5-4	CASSLLLAGTSSYNEQFF
TRBJ2-7	TRBV20-1	CSAPKLHEASYEQYF
TRBJ2-7	TRBV29-1	CSVPQGGEQYF
TRBJ2-7	TRBV20-1	CSAIEDRDYEQYF
TRBJ1-1	TRBV7-9	CASSFPGNTEAFF
TRBJ1-1	TRBV27	CASSPSGWTEAFF
TRBJ1-2	TRBV12-3/TRBV12-4	CASSLWEANYGYTF
TRBJ2-5	TRBV7-9	CASSSVGAGPETQYF
TRBJ2-7	TRBV7-9	CASNVGTGTGFSYEQYF
TRBJ2-1	TRBV7-2	CASSLVLAGGPSEQFF
TRBJ2-2	TRBV9	CASSVWTTPTGELFF
TRBJ2-7	TRBV4-3	CASSQAGFHEQYF
TRBJ1-5	TRBV6-5	CPSMMDRGANQPQHF
TRBJ2-5	TRBV7-2	CASSGLIETQYF
TRBJ2-7	TRBV29-1	CSVERGRPYEQYF
TRBJ1-2	TRBV29-1	CSVPGQGSGYTF
TRBJ1-1	TRBV20-1	CSVGEGSGTEAFF
TRBJ2-2	TRBV7-9	CASSSTGGWYTGELFF
TRBJ2-1	TRBV29-1	CSLYTPPRASGASSYNEQFF
TRBJ2-7	TRBV7-9	CASSFEVYEQYF
TRBJ1-3	TRBV28	CASSFRGAFGNTIYF
TRBJ2-1	TRBV29-1	CSVDKPGTSGPNEQFF
TRBJ2-1	TRBV20-1	CSARDPAGGPIEQFF
TRBJ2-3	TRBV24-1	CATSDIGLAGDTDTQYF
TRBJ2-5	TRBV11-3	CASSPQRTAKETQYF
TRBJ2-7	TRBV12-3/TRBV12-4	CASSSIMTGKEQYF
TRBJ2-4	TRBV9	CASSVDPDGGAKNIQYF
TRBJ2-1	TRBV5-1	CASSLVLAGNNEQFF
TRBJ2-3	TRBV6-2/TRBV6-3	CASSYSPSGGDTQYF
TRBJ2-3	TRBV7-9	CASSPRDNPRYDTQYF
TRBJ2-7	TRBV7-2	CASSLNLAPRFHEQYF
TRBJ2-5	TRBV7-7	CASSRDGETQYF
TRBJ1-1	TRBV5-1	CASSQTGLNTEAFF